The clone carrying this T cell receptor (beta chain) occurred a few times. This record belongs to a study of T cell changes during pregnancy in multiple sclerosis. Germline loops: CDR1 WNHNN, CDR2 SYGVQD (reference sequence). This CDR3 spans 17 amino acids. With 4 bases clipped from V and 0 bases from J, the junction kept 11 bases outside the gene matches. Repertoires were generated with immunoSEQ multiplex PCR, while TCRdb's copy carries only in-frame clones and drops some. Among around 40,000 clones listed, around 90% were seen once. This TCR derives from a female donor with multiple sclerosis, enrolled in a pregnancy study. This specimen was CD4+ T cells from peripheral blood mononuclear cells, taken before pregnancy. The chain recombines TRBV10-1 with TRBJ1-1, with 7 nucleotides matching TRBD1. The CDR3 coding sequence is TGCGCCAGCAGTGCCACCGACAGGGAAGAGGTGAACACTGAAGCTTTCTTT. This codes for CASSATDREEVNTEAFF.